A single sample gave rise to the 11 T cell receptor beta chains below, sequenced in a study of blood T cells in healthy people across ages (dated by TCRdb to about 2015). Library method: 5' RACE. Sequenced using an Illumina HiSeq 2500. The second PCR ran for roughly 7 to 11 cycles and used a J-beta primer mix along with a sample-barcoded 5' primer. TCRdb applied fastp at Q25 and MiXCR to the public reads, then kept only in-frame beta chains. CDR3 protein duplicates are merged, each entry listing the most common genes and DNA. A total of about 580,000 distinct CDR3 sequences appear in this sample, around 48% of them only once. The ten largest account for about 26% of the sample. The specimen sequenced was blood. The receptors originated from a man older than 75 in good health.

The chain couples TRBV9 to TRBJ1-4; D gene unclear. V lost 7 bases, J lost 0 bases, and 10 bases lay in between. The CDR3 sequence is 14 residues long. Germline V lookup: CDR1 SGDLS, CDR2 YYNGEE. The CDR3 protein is CASGRGSTNEKLFF. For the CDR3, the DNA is TGTGCCAGCGGCAGAGGGTCAACTAATGAAAAACTGTTTTTT.

DNA for the CDR3: TGTGCCAGCAGCCACTCCCTTAGCGGGAGGGCCCAAGAGACCCAGTACTTC. Its translation: CASSHSLSGRAQETQYF. V is TRBV6-2 or TRBV6-3 and J is TRBJ2-5, with 11 bases matching TRBD2. The CDR3 covers 17 residues. The germline V gene encodes CDR1 MNHEY and CDR2 SVGEGT. V gave up 6 bases and J gave up 1 base; unmatched junction bases: 10.

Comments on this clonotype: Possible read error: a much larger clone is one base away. CDR3 coding DNA: TGTGCCACGGGGACAGATGGCGTCGAGACCCAGTACTTC. Translation: CATGTDGVETQYF. The chain joins TRBV24-1 to TRBJ2-5; 7 bases line up with TRBD1. The CDR3 contains 13 residues. Germline-derived CDR1 and CDR2 are KGHDR and SFDVKD. Unmatched junction bases numbered 9, after V lost 10 bases and J lost 5 bases.

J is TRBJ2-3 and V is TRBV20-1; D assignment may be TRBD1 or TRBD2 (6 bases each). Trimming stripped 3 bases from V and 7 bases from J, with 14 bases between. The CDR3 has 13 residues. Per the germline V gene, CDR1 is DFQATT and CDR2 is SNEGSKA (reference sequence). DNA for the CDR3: TGCAGTGCTAGGGACCCGGGGGCTAATACGCAGTATTTT. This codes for CSARDPGANTQYF.

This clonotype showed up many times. The CDR3 region has the DNA TGTGCCAGCAGCCCCCCAAGAGCGGGGGGCTCACCTGAGCAGTTCTTC. Protein: CASSPPRAGGSPEQFF. The V call is TRBV6-6, the J call TRBJ2-1; 9 bases match TRBD2. This CDR3 has 16 amino acids. The ends lost 6 bases at V and 9 bases at J; junction bases unmatched: 15. The germline V gene encodes CDR1 MNHNY and CDR2 SVGAGI (reference sequence).

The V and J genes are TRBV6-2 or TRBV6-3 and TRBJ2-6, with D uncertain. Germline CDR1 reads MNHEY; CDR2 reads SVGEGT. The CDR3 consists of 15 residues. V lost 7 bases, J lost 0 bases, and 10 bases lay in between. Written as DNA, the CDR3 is TGTGCCAGCACCCCACTGACCTCTGGGGCCAACGTCCTGACTTTC. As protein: CASTPLTSGANVLTF.

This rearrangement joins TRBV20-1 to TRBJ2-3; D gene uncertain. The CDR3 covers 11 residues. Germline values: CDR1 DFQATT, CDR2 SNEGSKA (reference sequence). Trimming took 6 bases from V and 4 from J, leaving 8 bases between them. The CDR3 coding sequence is TGCAGTGCACTCTTGGCAGATACGCAGTATTTT. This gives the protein CSALLADTQYF.

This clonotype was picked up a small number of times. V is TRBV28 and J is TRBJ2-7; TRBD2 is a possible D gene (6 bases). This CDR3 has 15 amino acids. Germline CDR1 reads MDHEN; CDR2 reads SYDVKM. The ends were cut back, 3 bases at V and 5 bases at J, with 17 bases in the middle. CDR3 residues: CASSFVPGSGNEQYF. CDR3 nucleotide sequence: TGTGCCAGCAGTTTCGTTCCCGGGAGTGGTAACGAGCAGTACTTC.

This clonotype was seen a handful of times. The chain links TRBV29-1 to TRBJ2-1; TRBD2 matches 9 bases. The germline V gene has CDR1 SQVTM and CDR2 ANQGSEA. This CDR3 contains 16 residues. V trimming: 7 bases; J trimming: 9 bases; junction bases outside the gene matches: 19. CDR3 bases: TGCAGCGCCCGAGGGGGAAGTAGCGGGAGCGAAGGTGAGCAGTTCTTC. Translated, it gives CSARGGSSGSEGEQFF.

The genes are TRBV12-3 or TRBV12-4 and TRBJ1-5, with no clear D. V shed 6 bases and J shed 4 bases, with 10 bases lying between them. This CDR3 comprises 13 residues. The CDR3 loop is CASSPRPNQPQHF. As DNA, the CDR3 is TGTGCCAGCAGCCCCAGGCCGAATCAGCCCCAGCATTTT.

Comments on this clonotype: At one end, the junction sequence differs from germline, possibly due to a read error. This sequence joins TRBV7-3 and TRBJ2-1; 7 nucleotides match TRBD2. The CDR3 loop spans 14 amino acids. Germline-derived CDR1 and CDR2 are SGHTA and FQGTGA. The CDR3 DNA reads TGTGCCAGCAGCTTAATGCCATCTAGCGGTGAGCGGTTCTTC. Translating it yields CASSLMPSSGERFF. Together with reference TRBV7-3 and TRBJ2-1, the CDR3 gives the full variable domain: GAGVSQTPSNKVTEKGKYVELRCDPISGHTALYWYRQSLGQGPEFLIYFQGTGAADDSGLPNDRFFAVRPEGSVSTLKIQRTERGDSAVYLCASSLMPSSGERFFGPGTRLTVL.